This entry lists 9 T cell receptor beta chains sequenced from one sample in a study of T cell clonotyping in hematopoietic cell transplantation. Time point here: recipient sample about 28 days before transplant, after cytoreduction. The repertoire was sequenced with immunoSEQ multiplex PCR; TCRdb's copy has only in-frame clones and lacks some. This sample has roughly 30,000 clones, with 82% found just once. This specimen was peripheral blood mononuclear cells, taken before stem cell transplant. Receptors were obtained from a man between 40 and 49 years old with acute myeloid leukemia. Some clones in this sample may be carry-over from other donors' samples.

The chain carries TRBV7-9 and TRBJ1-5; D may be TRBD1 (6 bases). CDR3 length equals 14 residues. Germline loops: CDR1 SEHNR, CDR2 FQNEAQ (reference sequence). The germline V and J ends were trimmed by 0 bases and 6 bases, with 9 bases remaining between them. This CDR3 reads CASSLAQGGQPQHF. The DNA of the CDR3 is TGTGCCAGCAGCTTAGCGCAAGGGGGTCAGCCCCAGCATTTT.

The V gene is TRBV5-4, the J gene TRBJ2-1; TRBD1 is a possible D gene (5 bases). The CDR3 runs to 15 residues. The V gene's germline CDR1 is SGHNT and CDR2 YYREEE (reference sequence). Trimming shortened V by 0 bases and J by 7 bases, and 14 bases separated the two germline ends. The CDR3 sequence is CASSLGAGPGNEQFF. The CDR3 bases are TGTGCCAGCAGCTTGGGGGCAGGGCCTGGGAATGAGCAGTTCTTC.

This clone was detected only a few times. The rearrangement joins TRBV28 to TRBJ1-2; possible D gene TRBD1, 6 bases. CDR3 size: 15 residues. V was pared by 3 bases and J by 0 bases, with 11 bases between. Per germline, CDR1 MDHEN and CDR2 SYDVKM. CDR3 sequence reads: CASSLGGRANYGYTF. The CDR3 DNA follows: TGTGCCAGCAGTTTGGGGGGGCGAGCTAACTATGGCTACACCTTC.

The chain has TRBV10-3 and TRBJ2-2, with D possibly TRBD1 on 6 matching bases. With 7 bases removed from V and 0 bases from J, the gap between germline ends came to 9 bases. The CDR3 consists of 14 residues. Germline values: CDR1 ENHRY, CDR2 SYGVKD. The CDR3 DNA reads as TGTGCCATCAAGGCAGGGGCGAACACCGGGGAGCTGTTTTTT. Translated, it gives CAIKAGANTGELFF.

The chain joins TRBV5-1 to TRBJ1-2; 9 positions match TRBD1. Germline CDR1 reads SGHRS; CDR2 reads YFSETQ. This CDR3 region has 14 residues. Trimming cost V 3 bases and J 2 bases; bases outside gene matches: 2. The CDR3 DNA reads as TGCGCCAGCAGCTCCGGGACAGGGAACTATGGCTACACCTTC. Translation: CASSSGTGNYGYTF.

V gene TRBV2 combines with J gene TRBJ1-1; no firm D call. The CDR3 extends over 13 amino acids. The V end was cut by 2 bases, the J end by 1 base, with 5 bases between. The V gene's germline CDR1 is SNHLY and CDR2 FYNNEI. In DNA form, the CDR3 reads TGTGCCAGCAGTGAACAGAGGAACACTGAAGCTTTCTTT. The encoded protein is CASSEQRNTEAFF. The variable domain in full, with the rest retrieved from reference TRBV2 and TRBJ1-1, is EPEVTQTPSHQVTQMGQEVILRCVPISNHLYFYWYRQILGQKVEFLVSFYNNEISEKSEIFDDQFSVERPDGSNFTLKIRSTKLEDSAMYFCASSEQRNTEAFFGQGTRLTVV.

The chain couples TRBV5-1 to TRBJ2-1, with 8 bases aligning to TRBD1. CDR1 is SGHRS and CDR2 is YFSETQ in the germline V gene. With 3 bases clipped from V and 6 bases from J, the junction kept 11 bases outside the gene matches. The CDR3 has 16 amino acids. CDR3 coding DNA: TGCGCCAGCAGCTCCCGGACAGGGAAAGTGTTCAATGAGCAGTTCTTC. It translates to CASSSRTGKVFNEQFF.

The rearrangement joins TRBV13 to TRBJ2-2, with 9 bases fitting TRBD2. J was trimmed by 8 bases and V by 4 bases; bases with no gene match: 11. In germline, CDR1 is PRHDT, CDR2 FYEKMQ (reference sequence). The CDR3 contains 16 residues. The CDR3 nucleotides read TGTGCCAGCAGCTCCTCTAGCGGGAACCTGTTGGGGGAGCTGTTTTTT. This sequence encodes CASSSSSGNLLGELFF.

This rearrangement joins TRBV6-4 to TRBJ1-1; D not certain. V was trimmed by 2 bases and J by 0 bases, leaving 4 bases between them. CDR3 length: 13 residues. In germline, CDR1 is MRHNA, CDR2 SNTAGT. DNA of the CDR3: TGTGCCAGCAGTGACGCCGTGAACACTGAAGCTTTCTTT. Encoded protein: CASSDAVNTEAFF.